The 10 T cell receptor beta chains listed next were all sequenced from one sample in a study of T cells in Graves' hyperthyroidism and ophthalmopathy. There were TCR beta CDR3 regions amplified from RNA transcripts. The TCR CDR3 first-round RT-PCR relied on the HTBI primer set. TCRdb reprocessed the multiplex PCR reads with MiXCR, giving one entry per CDR3 protein. The data show hundreds of thousands of distinct CDR3 sequences, over 12% seen once. Source material: blood. These receptors were obtained from a man aged 18 to 35 with Graves' ophthalmopathy.

This clonotype was seen repeatedly, ten times or more. The chain is built from TRBV3-1 and TRBJ1-1, with D perhaps matching TRBD1 (5 bases). Germline loops: CDR1 LGHDT, CDR2 YNNKEL (reference sequence). Trimming left V 4 bases short and J 6 bases short, with 15 bases between. The CDR3 spans 14 residues. The DNA of the CDR3 is TGTGCCAGCAGCCGTGAGGGACGGCAATCTGAAGCTTTCTTT. This sequence encodes CASSREGRQSEAFF.

In this sample, this clonotype turned up a few times. The chain links TRBV4-1 to TRBJ1-1; 8 nucleotides align to TRBD1. Trimming at V came to 0 bases and at J to 4 bases, leaving 13 bases not matched to a gene. Germline CDR1 reads MGHRA; CDR2 reads YSYEKL. This CDR3 has 18 residues. The CDR3 sequence is CASSQDLTGVLVRTEAFF. The CDR3 DNA follows: TGCGCCAGCAGCCAAGATTTGACAGGGGTCTTGGTCCGCACTGAAGCTTTCTTT.

This clonotype was seen many times. The chain is built from TRBV10-3 and TRBJ2-3, with TRBD2 matching 9 bases. The V segment lost 3 bases and the J segment 7 bases; nucleotides outside the gene matches: 11. Germline V CDR1 and CDR2: ENHRY, SYGVKD. The CDR3 totals 16 residues. CDR3 coding DNA: TGTGCCATCAGTGAATTTGCGGGGGGGAGTGAAAATACGCAGTATTTT. As protein: CAISEFAGGSENTQYF.

J is TRBJ2-1 and V is TRBV24-1; tentative D call: TRBD1 (6 bases). The CDR3 spans 15 residues. Per germline, CDR1 KGHDR and CDR2 SFDVKD. V was pared by 3 bases and J by 4 bases, with 12 bases between. Written as DNA, the CDR3 is TGTGCCACCAGTGATGGGGGCGCAGGGTACAATGAGCAGTTCTTC. Amino acids: CATSDGGAGYNEQFF.

On this clonotype: The conserved phenylalanine or tryptophan is not found at the CDR3 terminus, so this likely reflects a read error. The chain is built from TRBV28 and TRBJ2-1, with 7 bases aligning to TRBD2. V gave up 5 bases and J gave up 0 bases; unmatched junction bases: 4. Germline CDR1 MDHEN, CDR2 SYDVKM. CDR3 length: 15 residues. CDR3 bases: TGTGCCAGCAGTGCAAGACTAGCCTCCTACAATGAGCAGTTCATC. Its protein is CASSARLASYNEQFI.

This clonotype came up once. A much larger clone lies a single base off, so this may be a read error. The V gene is TRBV7-7, the J gene TRBJ2-5; 7 bases match TRBD1. The germline gives CDR1 SSHAT, CDR2 FNYEAQ (reference sequence). CDR3 length equals 15 residues. CDR3 sequence: CASSLTGTETETQYF. The CDR3 DNA follows: TGTGCTAGCAGCTTAACCGGGACAGAGACTGAGACCCAGTACTTC.

The chain recombines TRBV6-1 with TRBJ2-3, with 15 bases identical to TRBD2. The CDR3 sequence is 18 residues long. V gave up 6 bases and J gave up 1 base; unmatched junction bases: 8. Germline loops: CDR1 MNHNS, CDR2 SASEGT. The CDR3 nucleotides read TGTGCCAGCAGCTCCGGACTAGCGGGGGGGAGCCGCACAGATACGCAGTATTTT. Translation: CASSSGLAGGSRTDTQYF.

This clonotype was detected many times. The rearrangement joins TRBV11-2 to TRBJ2-3; D ambiguous. In germline, CDR1 is SGHAT, CDR2 FQNNGV. The V end was cut by 2 bases, the J end by 0 bases, with 12 bases between. The CDR3 extends over 16 amino acids. The DNA of the CDR3 is TGTGCCAGCAGCTTAATATTTGCTGGTAGCACAGATACGCAGTATTTT. This codes for CASSLIFAGSTDTQYF. Variable domain in full (rest from reference TRBV11-2 and TRBJ2-3): EAGVAQSPRYKIIEKRQSVAFWCNPISGHATLYWYQQILGQGPKLLIQFQNNGVVDDSQLPKDRFSAERLKGVDSTLKIQPAKLEDSAVYLCASSLIFAGSTDTQYFGPGTRLTVL.

A single count supports this clonotype. A junction end diverges from the germline sequence, so it may reflect a read error. The chain joins TRBV19 to TRBJ2-5; TRBD1 agrees at 7 bases. Germline V gene lookup returns CDR1 LNHDA and CDR2 SQIVND (reference sequence). This CDR3 spans 16 amino acids. CDR3 sequence: CAGSMIRGMDVETQYF. As DNA, the CDR3 is TGTGCCGGTAGTATGATCAGGGGGATGGATGTGGAGACCCAGTACTTC.

This clonotype occurred many times. The J gene is TRBJ1-1, the V gene TRBV7-6; the D is unclear. Germline V gives CDR1 SGHVS, CDR2 FNYEAQ. V dropped 3 bases and J dropped 1 base, with 9 bases sitting between them. The CDR3 length is 14 residues. The DNA for the CDR3 is TGTGCCAGCAGCTTGACGAGTAGGAACACTGAAGCTTTCTTT. This gives the protein CASSLTSRNTEAFF.